The 21 T cell receptor beta chains below were found in one sample sequenced in a study of shared clonotypes between healthy human individuals. Only in-frame clones appear in the TCRdb table, and some are missing; sequencing was by immunoSEQ multiplex PCR. The repertoire holds approximately 2,300,000 clones, with around 90% as singletons. Sequenced: naive CD4+ T cells from PBMCs. The subset was: CD45RA+ positively selected. The receptors here all came from a man between 18 and 29 years old in good health. Some clones in this sample may be carry-over from other donors' samples.

V is TRBV18 and J is TRBJ2-1; the match to TRBD2 covers 13 bases. Germline CDR1 is KGHSH and CDR2 is LQKENI. CDR3 length equals 16 residues. Trimming cost V 1 base and J 5 bases; bases outside gene matches: 2. The CDR3 loop is CASSPQGTSGNNEQFF. The CDR3 nucleotides are TGTGCCAGCTCACCACAAGGGACTAGCGGGAACAATGAGCAGTTCTTC.

This clone has a single count. The chain uses TRBV7-2 and TRBJ2-7, with a tentative D call TRBD2 (6 bases). Trimming removed 1 base from V and 0 bases from J, with 13 bases in between. The CDR3 sequence is 16 residues long. Germline-derived CDR1 and CDR2 are SGHTA and FQGNSA. The CDR3 DNA is TGTGCCAGCAGCTTAGGGTCGGCCGGGAGCTCCTACGAGCAGTACTTC. This gives the protein CASSLGSAGSSYEQYF.

The CDR3 is CASSLEGQGREKLFF. CDR3 in DNA: TGCGCCAGCAGCTTGGAGGGACAGGGGAGGGAAAAACTGTTTTTT. V gene TRBV5-1 combines with J gene TRBJ1-4; 10 nucleotides agree with TRBD1. The CDR3 consists of 15 residues. Per germline, CDR1 SGHRS and CDR2 YFSETQ. Trimming cost V 0 bases and J 8 bases; bases outside gene matches: 4. Full variable domain (remainder filled in from reference TRBV5-1 and TRBJ1-4): KAGVTQTPRYLIKTRGQQVTLSCSPISGHRSVSWYQQTPGQGLQFLFEYFSETQRNKGNFPGRFSGRQFSNSRSEMNVSTLELGDSALYLCASSLEGQGREKLFFGSGTQLSVL.

J is TRBJ2-7 and V is TRBV28, with D perhaps TRBD1 (6 bases). CDR3 length: 15 residues. V was shortened by 6 bases and J by 3 bases, with 18 bases between the two germline ends. Germline V gives CDR1 MDHEN, CDR2 SYDVKM. CDR3 DNA sequence: TGTGCCAGCAGCCTCGTGGACAGAGCCTACTACGAGCAGTACTTC. Translated: CASSLVDRAYYEQYF.

The chain has TRBV19 and TRBJ2-7, with D tentatively TRBD1 (6 bases). The CDR3 length is 12 residues. Germline CDR1 is LNHDA and CDR2 is SQIVND (reference sequence). The germline V and J ends were trimmed by 5 bases and 4 bases, with 9 bases remaining between them. The CDR3 sequence: CASSVQGYEQYF. CDR3 bases: TGTGCCAGTAGTGTCCAGGGGTACGAGCAGTACTTC.

This chain joins TRBV27 and TRBJ2-3; TRBD2 matches 9 bases. V dropped 4 bases and J dropped 11; count of bases not matched to a gene: 4. Germline CDR1 MNHEY, CDR2 SMNVEV (reference sequence). This CDR3 is built from 12 residues. The CDR3 loop reads CASSWAGGVQYF. In nucleotides, the CDR3 is TGTGCCAGCAGTTGGGCGGGAGGGGTGCAGTATTTT.

The chain employs TRBV5-1 and TRBJ2-5, with D unclear. The CDR3 has 15 residues. V lost 0 bases, J lost 2 bases, and 11 bases lay in between. Germline V CDR1 and CDR2: SGHRS, YFSETQ. In nucleotides, the CDR3 is TGCGCCAGCAGCTTGGGAGATTCAGTTCAAGAGACCCAGTACTTC. Translation: CASSLGDSVQETQYF.

The DNA for the CDR3 is TGTGCCAGCAGCTTAGGAGTGACAGGCCTCGCTGGCTACACCTTC. Amino acid sequence: CASSLGVTGLAGYTF. The chain combines TRBV7-2 with TRBJ1-2, with TRBD1 as a possible D gene (6 bases). The CDR3 is 15 amino acids. Germline CDR1 reads SGHTA; CDR2 reads FQGNSA. Trimming took off 1 base at V and 7 bases at J, with 16 bases between the two ends.

This clone was seen once. This sequence joins TRBV5-4 and TRBJ1-2; TRBD1 matches 8 bases. Germline V gene lookup returns CDR1 SGHNT and CDR2 YYREEE (reference sequence). The V segment lost 0 bases and the J segment 4 bases; nucleotides outside the gene matches: 5. This CDR3 spans 15 amino acids. Written as DNA, the CDR3 is TGTGCCAGCAGCTTGGAGACAGGGGTAGGCTATGGCTACACCTTC. Its translation: CASSLETGVGYGYTF.

J is TRBJ2-3 and V is TRBV7-9, with 9 positions matching TRBD2. The CDR3 sequence is 18 residues long. The germline V gene has CDR1 SEHNR and CDR2 FQNEAQ (reference sequence). V was clipped by 1 base and J by 6 bases; unmatched bases: 14. This chain's CDR3 is CASSLDPFRAGGVDTQYF. CDR3 coding DNA: TGTGCCAGCAGCTTAGATCCCTTCCGCGCGGGAGGGGTGGATACGCAGTATTTT. Full variable domain (rest looked up from reference TRBV7-9 and TRBJ2-3): DTGVSQNPRHKITKRGQNVTFRCDPISEHNRLYWYRQTLGQGPEFLTYFQNEAQLEKSRLLSDRFSAERPKGSFSTLEIQRTEQGDSAMYLCASSLDPFRAGGVDTQYFGPGTRLTVL.

The V call is TRBV28, the J call TRBJ1-3; D gene unclear. Trimming shortened V by 6 bases and J by 8 bases, and 14 bases separated the two germline ends. CDR1 and CDR2 from the germline V gene are MDHEN and SYDVKM. The CDR3 contains 13 residues. CDR3 DNA: TGTGCCAGCAGCAGCCGGGCCTACTACACCATATATTTT. Amino acids: CASSSRAYYTIYF.

On this clone: A much more abundant neighbour one base away suggests this may be a read error. Distinct nucleotide sequences in the sample also encode this CDR3. The J gene is TRBJ2-2, the V gene TRBV6-5; D ambiguous. CDR3 length: 12 amino acids. The V end lost 5 bases, the J end lost 2 bases, and 3 bases lay between the germline ends. Germline-derived CDR1 and CDR2 are MNHEY and SVGAGI. The CDR3 is CASSLNTGELFF. The DNA of the CDR3 is TGTGCCAGCAGTCTAAACACCGGGGAGCTGTTTTTT.

The sample holds a few counts of this clone. The chain links TRBV28 to TRBJ1-2; no firm D call. V lost 6 bases and J 7 bases, leaving 24 bases between the germline ends. The germline V gene encodes CDR1 MDHEN and CDR2 SYDVKM. This CDR3 region has 16 residues. CDR3 residues: CASSPSTGSGVRGYTF. The CDR3 DNA follows: TGTGCCAGCAGCCCATCAACGGGGTCGGGAGTCCGTGGCTACACCTTC.

The chain employs TRBV6-5 and TRBJ2-5; D remains ambiguous. Looked up from germline, CDR1 is MNHEY and CDR2 is SVGAGI. Trimming pared 0 bases from V and 5 bases from J, leaving 13 bases between. The CDR3 loop spans 15 amino acids. CDR3 in amino acids: CASSYSVSQWETQYF. CDR3 coding DNA: TGTGCCAGCAGTTACTCGGTATCCCAGTGGGAGACCCAGTACTTC.

The chain carries TRBV7-3 and TRBJ1-1, with D perhaps matching TRBD1 (6 bases). Trimming cost V 1 base and J 3 bases, with 12 bases left between them. Germline CDR1 reads SGHTA; CDR2 reads FQGTGA. The CDR3 covers 15 residues. CDR3 in amino acids: CASSLSRDTHTEAFF. DNA for the CDR3: TGTGCCAGCAGCTTAAGCCGGGACACACACACTGAAGCTTTCTTT.

V is TRBV2 and J is TRBJ1-2; 10 bases are shared with TRBD1. The CDR3 has 13 residues. CDR1 SNHLY and CDR2 FYNNEI come from the germline V gene. Unmatched junction bases numbered 6, after V lost 10 bases and J lost 4 bases. CDR3 sequence reads: CATKDRGSYGYTF. As DNA, the CDR3 is TGTGCCACAAAGGACAGGGGGTCCTATGGCTACACCTTC.

The V and J genes are TRBV4-1 and TRBJ1-4; D is unresolved. The V end was cut by 1 base, the J end by 4 bases, with 10 bases between. The CDR3 consists of 15 residues. From germline, CDR1 is MGHRA and CDR2 YSYEKL. The DNA of the CDR3 is TGCGCCAGCAGCCAAGTGGGTGTTGGTAATGAAAAACTGTTTTTT. This encodes CASSQVGVGNEKLFF.

This clone was observed once. Other DNA sequences in the sample encode the same CDR3. CDR3 protein: CASSLTPNTGELFF. Here the CDR3 DNA reads TGCGCCAGCAGCTTAACTCCGAACACCGGGGAGCTGTTTTTT. V usage is TRBV5-1 and J usage is TRBJ2-2; D ambiguous. V lost 2 bases and J 0 bases, leaving 5 bases between the germline ends. Germline values: CDR1 SGHRS, CDR2 YFSETQ. The length of the CDR3 is 14 residues.

This clone was picked up one time. V usage is TRBV28 and J usage is TRBJ2-7, with TRBD1 identical over 10 bases. The CDR3 has 15 amino acids. V was pared by 5 bases and J by 2 bases, with 6 bases of the junction left unmatched. CDR1 is MDHEN, CDR2 SYDVKM, per germline. The CDR3 bases are TGTGCCAGCAGTCAAACCGGGACAGGGGCCTACGAGCAGTACTTC. Residues: CASSQTGTGAYEQYF.

Notes on this clone: The sample has other DNA sequences that encode this CDR3 too. The chain combines TRBV7-6 with TRBJ1-5; D gene uncertain. V gave up 0 bases and J gave up 7 bases, with 7 bases separating them. The germline CDR1 and CDR2 sequences are SGHVS and FNYEAQ. This CDR3 comprises 13 residues. CDR3 amino acids: CASSLALGQPQHF. The CDR3 DNA is TGTGCCAGCAGCTTAGCTCTCGGGCAGCCCCAGCATTTT.

This clone was recorded once. The rearrangement uses TRBV7-8 and TRBJ1-5; D uncertain. Germline assignment: CDR1 SGHVS and CDR2 FQNEAQ. With 1 base removed from V and 2 bases from J, the gap between germline ends came to 15 bases. The CDR3 sequence is 17 residues long. The CDR3 sequence: CASSLVPAVSGNQPQHF. CDR3 nucleotide sequence: TGTGCCAGCAGCTTAGTCCCGGCAGTTTCGGGCAATCAGCCCCAGCATTTT. The full variable domain, its missing parts supplied by reference TRBV7-8 and TRBJ1-5, is GAGVSQSPRYKVAKRGQDVALRCDPISGHVSLFWYQQALGQGPEFLTYFQNEAQLDKSGLPSDRFFAERPEGSVSTLKIQRTQQEDSAVYLCASSLVPAVSGNQPQHFGDGTRLSIL.